This is a list of T cell receptor beta chains from one sample in a study of T cells expressing NK-cell markers. No DNA is given; TCRdb re-called the 5' RACE reads and lists each CDR3 protein once. This listing includes about 160,000 distinct CDR3 sequences. The sequencing sample was made of blood T cells: a sorted CD56 or NKG2C T cell subset, CD4+ or CD8+ T cells, or bulk PBMC T cells (not recorded which). These receptors all stem from a man between 18 and 69 years old in good health. Each CDR3 is given with its conserved first and last residue.

j_gene	v_gene	CDR3aa
TRBJ1-1	TRBV3-1	CASSQGVQGLLNTEAFF
TRBJ1-2	TRBV12-3/TRBV12-4	CASSLDRWGEDGYTF
TRBJ1-5	TRBV12-3/TRBV12-4	CASSTGPVGPQHF
TRBJ2-6	TRBV29-1	CSVSGTDSSGANVLTF
TRBJ2-5	TRBV14	CASSTGTGPRETQYF
TRBJ2-5	TRBV25-1	CASSDPGGRLETQYF
TRBJ2-2	TRBV7-6	CASSLNSTLAGRRTGELFF
TRBJ1-5	TRBV2	CASSGDGFNQPQHF
TRBJ2-4	TRBV20-1	CSASYSELSIQYF
TRBJ2-1	TRBV4-2	CASSQDFTPYNEQFF
TRBJ2-2	TRBV18	CASSPPGPARELFF
TRBJ1-6	TRBV19	CASWTGGYSPLHF
TRBJ2-1	TRBV30	CAWSPFGFSYNEQFF
TRBJ2-1	TRBV10-3	CAISGALTYNEQFF
TRBJ2-1	TRBV20-1	CSARDGNSYNEQFF
TRBJ2-1	TRBV5-6	CASSRTTERFF
TRBJ1-5	TRBV28	CASSWRGYNQPQHF
TRBJ2-5	TRBV2	CASTNDRGQSYQETQYF
TRBJ2-7	TRBV5-1	CASSLVGWQYF
TRBJ2-7	TRBV7-8	CASSFSSGVSYEQYF
TRBJ2-2	TRBV19	CASHRGTGELFF
TRBJ2-7	TRBV4-2	CASSQTNGANYEQYF
TRBJ1-4	TRBV3-1	CASSPPRDRVSNEKLFF